A few counts support the clone carrying this T cell receptor beta chain. The sample originates from a study of response to subunit inactivated influenza vaccine. A single record per CDR3 protein comes from TCRdb applying MiXCR to the RT-PCR reads. The data hold about 700,000 distinct CDR3 sequences, with 14% observed a single time. This CDR3 spans 15 amino acids. The junction had 6 bases not matched to a gene; V was cut back by 8 bases and J by 1 base. The sequenced sample was PBMCs from blood, obtained about 14 days before vaccination. The receptor was derived from a man over 45 who received an inactivated influenza vaccine. V gene TRBV12-3 or TRBV12-4 combines with J gene TRBJ2-5; TRBD2 matches 11 bases. CDR3 protein: CASAIGTSGQETQYF. The CDR3 DNA sequence: TGTGCCAGCGCGATAGGGACTAGCGGCCAAGAGACCCAGTACTTC.